Sequencing of this T cell receptor (beta chain) was carried out in a study of vaccination and CD4 T cells after COVID-19. Study-wide context: Convalescent cases comprised about 9 mild and one severe, all SARS-CoV-2 positive by nasal swab PCR. Post-vaccination samples were procured at a median of around 79 days following dose two (range 14 to 241). Whole-study findings and limits: A median of approximately 90% of reactive clones, in convalescent patients, became evident only post-vaccination.

Germline V gene data show CDR1 as LNHDA and CDR2 as SQIVND (reference sequence). The CDR3 contains 16 residues. Trimming removed 5 bases from V and 2 bases from J, with 17 bases in between. In the case of this clonotype: Its antigen is currently unknown.

A single record per CDR3 protein comes from TCRdb applying MiXCR to the PCR reads. The table includes approximately 20,000 distinct CDR3 sequences, 60% to 80% detected once. The sequence came from a human donor who had recovered from COVID-19. Sequencing was performed on CD4+ T cells from blood, taken before SARS-CoV-2 vaccination. This chain connects TRBV19 to TRBJ2-3; D unresolved. CDR3 region: CASSRGDNLPTDTQYF. In nucleotides, the CDR3 is TGTGCCAGTAGTCGAGGAGACAACTTACCCACAGATACGCAGTATTTT.